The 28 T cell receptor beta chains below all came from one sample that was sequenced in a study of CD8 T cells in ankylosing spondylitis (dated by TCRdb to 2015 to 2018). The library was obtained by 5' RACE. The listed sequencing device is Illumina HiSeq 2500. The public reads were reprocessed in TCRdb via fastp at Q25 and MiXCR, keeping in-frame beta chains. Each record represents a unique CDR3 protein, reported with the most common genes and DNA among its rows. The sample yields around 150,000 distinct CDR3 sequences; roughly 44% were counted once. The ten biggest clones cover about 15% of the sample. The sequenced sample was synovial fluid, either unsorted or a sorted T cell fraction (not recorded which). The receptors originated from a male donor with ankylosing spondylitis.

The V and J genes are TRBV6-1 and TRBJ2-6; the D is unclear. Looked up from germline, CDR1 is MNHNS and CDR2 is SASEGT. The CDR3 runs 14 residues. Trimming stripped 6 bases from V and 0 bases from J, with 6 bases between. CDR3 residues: CASSHGSGANVLTF. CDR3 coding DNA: TGTGCCAGCAGCCACGGCTCTGGGGCCAACGTCCTGACTTTC.

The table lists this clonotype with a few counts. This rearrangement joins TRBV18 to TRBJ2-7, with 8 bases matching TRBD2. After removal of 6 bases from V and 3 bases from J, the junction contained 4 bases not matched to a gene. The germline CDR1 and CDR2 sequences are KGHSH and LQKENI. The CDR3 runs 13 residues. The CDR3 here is CASSRTSSYEQYF. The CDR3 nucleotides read TGTGCCAGCTCCCGGACTAGCAGCTACGAGCAGTACTTC.

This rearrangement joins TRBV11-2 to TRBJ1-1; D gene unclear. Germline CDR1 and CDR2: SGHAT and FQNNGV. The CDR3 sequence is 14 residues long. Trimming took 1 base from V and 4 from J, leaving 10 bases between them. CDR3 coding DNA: TGTGCCAGCAGCTTAGGTTTCTCAGGCACTGAAGCTTTCTTT. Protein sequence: CASSLGFSGTEAFF.

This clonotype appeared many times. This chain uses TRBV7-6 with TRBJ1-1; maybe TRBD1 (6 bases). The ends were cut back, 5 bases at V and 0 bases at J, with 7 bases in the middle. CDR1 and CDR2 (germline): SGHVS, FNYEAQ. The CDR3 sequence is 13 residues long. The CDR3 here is CASSRTVNTEAFF. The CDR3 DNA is TGTGCCAGCAGCAGGACAGTGAACACTGAAGCTTTCTTT.

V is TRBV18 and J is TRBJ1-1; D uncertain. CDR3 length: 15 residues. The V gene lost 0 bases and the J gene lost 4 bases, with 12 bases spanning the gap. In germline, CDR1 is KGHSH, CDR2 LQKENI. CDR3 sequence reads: CASSPPTPGFTEAFF. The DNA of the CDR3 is TGTGCCAGCTCACCACCAACACCGGGGTTCACTGAAGCTTTCTTT.

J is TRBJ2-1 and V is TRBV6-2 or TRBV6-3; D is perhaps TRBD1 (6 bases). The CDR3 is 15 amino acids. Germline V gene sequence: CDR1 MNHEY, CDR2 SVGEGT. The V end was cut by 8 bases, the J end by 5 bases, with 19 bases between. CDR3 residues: CASHPPGHWDNEQFF. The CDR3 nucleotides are TGTGCCAGCCATCCCCCGGGACATTGGGACAATGAGCAGTTCTTC.

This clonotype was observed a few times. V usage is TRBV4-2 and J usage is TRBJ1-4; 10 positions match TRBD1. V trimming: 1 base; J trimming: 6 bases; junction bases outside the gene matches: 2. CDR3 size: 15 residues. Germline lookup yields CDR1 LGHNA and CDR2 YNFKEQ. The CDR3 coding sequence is TGTGCCAGCAGCCAAGGGACAGGGGGGGATGAAAAACTGTTTTTT. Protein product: CASSQGTGGDEKLFF.

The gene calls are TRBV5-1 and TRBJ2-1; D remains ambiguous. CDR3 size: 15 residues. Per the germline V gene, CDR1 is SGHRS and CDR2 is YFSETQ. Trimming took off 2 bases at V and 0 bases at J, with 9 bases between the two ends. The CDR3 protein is CASSLRLFSYNEQFF. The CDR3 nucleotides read TGCGCCAGCAGCTTACGGTTATTCTCCTACAATGAGCAGTTCTTC. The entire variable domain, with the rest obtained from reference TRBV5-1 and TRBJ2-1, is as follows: KAGVTQTPRYLIKTRGQQVTLSCSPISGHRSVSWYQQTPGQGLQFLFEYFSETQRNKGNFPGRFSGRQFSNSRSEMNVSTLELGDSALYLCASSLRLFSYNEQFFGPGTRLTVL.

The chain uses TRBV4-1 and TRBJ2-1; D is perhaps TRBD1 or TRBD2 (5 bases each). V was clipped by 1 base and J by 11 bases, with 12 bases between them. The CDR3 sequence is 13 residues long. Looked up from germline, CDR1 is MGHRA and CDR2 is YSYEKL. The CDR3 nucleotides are TGCGCCAGCAGCCAAGCTCAGGGACCCAAGCAGTTCTTC. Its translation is CASSQAQGPKQFF.

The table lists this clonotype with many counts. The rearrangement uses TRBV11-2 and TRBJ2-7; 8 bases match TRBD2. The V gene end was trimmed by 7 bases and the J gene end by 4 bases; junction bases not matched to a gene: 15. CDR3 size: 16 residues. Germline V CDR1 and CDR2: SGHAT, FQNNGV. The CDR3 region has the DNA TGTGCCAGCATCGGTTTAGGAACTAGCGGACCGTACGAGCAGTACTTC. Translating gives CASIGLGTSGPYEQYF.

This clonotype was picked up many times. The CDR3 region is CAISELGKYYGYTF. The CDR3 nucleotides read TGTGCCATCAGTGAGTTAGGGAAGTACTATGGCTACACCTTC. This chain links TRBV10-3 with TRBJ1-2; D uncertain. Trimming took off 1 base at V and 3 bases at J, with 9 bases between the two ends. Germline V lookup: CDR1 ENHRY, CDR2 SYGVKD. The CDR3 sequence is 14 residues long.

The CDR3 protein is CASSWVRPQGTQYF. In DNA, the CDR3 is TGTGCCAGCAGTTGGGTCAGGCCTCAGGGGACCCAGTACTTC. V gene TRBV6-2 or TRBV6-3 combines with J gene TRBJ2-5, with a tentative D call TRBD1 (5 bases). The CDR3 has 14 amino acids. CDR1 MNHEY and CDR2 SVGEGT come from the germline V gene. V was pared by 4 bases and J by 7 bases, with 16 bases between.

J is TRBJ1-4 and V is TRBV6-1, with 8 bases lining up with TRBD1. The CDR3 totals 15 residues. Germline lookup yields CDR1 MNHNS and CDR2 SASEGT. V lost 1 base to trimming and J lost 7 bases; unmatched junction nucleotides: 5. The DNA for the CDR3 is TGTGCCAGCAGTGAAGGGACAGGGTGGGGTGAAAAACTGTTTTTT. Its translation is CASSEGTGWGEKLFF.

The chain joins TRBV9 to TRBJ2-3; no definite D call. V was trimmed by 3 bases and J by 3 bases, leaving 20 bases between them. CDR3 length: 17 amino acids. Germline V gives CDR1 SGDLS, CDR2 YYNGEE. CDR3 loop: CASSADNIGIATDTQYF. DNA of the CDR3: TGTGCCAGCAGCGCAGACAATATTGGGATTGCGACAGATACGCAGTATTTT.

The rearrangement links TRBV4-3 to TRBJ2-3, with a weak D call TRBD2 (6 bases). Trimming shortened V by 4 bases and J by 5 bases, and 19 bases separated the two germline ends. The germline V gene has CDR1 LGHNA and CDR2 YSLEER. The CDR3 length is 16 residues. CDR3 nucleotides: TGCGCCAGCAGCCCTTGGGGTAGCGGCAAGAAAGATACGCAGTATTTT. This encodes CASSPWGSGKKDTQYF.

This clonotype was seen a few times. CDR3 sequence reads: CAISESPRADEQYF. CDR3 sequence (DNA): TGTGCCATCAGTGAGTCTCCGAGGGCCGACGAGCAGTACTTC. The V call is TRBV10-3, the J call TRBJ2-7, with a weak D call TRBD2 (5 bases). The ends were cut back, 0 bases at V and 5 bases at J, with 11 bases in the middle. This CDR3 has 14 residues. Germline V gene lookup returns CDR1 ENHRY and CDR2 SYGVKD.

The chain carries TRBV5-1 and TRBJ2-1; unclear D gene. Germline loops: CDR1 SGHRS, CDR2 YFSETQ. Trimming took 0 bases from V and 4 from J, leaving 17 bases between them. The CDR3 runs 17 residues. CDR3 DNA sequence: TGCGCCAGCAGCTTGGGTGGTGGGCCTAGGCCTTACAATGAGCAGTTCTTC. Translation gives CASSLGGGPRPYNEQFF. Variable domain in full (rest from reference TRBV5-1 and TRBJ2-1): KAGVTQTPRYLIKTRGQQVTLSCSPISGHRSVSWYQQTPGQGLQFLFEYFSETQRNKGNFPGRFSGRQFSNSRSEMNVSTLELGDSALYLCASSLGGGPRPYNEQFFGPGTRLTVL.

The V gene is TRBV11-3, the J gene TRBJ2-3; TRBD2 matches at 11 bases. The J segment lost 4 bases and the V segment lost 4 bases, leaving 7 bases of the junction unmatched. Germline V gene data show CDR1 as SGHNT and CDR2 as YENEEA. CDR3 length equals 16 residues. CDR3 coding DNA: TGTGCCAGCAGCTCCCCGCTAGCGGGGGGATCAGATACGCAGTATTTT. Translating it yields CASSSPLAGGSDTQYF.

CDR3 protein: CSARRGRRAPEARGGYGYTF. The DNA of the CDR3 is TGCAGTGCACGCCGGGGACGGCGAGCCCCAGAAGCAAGAGGGGGCTATGGCTACACCTTC. The rearrangement uses TRBV20-1 and TRBJ1-2, with D possibly being TRBD1 (6 bases). The CDR3 loop spans 20 amino acids. Germline V gene data show CDR1 as DFQATT and CDR2 as SNEGSKA (reference sequence). Trimming removed 6 bases at V and 4 bases at J, with 36 bases between.

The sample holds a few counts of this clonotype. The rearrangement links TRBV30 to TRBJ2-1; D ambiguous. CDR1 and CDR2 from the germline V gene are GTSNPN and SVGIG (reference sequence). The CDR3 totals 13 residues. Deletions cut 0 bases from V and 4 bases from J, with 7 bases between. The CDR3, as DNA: TGTGCCTGGAGTGTACGGTTATACAATGAGCAGTTCTTC. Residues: CAWSVRLYNEQFF.

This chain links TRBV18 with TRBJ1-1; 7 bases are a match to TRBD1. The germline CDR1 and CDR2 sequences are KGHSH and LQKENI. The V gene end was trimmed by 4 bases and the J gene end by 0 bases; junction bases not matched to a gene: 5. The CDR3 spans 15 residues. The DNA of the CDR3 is TGTGCCAGCTCACTTCTCAGGGGGATGAACACTGAAGCTTTCTTT. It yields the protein CASSLLRGMNTEAFF.

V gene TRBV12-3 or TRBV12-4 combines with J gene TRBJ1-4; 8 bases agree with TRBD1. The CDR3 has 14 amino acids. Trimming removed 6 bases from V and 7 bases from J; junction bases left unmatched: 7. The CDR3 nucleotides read TGTGCCAGCAGCCGGACAGGGTGGGGTGAAAAACTGTTTTTT. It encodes CASSRTGWGEKLFF.

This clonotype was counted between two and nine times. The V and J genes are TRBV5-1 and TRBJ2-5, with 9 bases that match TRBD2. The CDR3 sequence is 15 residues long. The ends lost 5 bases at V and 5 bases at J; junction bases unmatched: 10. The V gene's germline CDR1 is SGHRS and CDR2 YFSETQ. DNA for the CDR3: TGCGCCAGCAGTAGCCTAGCGGGATTGTGGGAGACCCAGTACTTC. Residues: CASSSLAGLWETQYF.

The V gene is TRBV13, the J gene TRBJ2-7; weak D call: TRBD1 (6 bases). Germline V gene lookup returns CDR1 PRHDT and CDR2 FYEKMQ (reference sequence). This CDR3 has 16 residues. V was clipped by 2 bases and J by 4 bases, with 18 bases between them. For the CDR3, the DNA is TGTGCCAGCAGCTTATACAGGGACCTACCCCCTTACGAGCAGTACTTC. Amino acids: CASSLYRDLPPYEQYF.

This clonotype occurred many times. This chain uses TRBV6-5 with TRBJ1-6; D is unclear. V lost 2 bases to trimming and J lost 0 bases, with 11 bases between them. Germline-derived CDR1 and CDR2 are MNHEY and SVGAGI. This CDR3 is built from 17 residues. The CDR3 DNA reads TGTGCCAGCAGTTACGGGAAGGCGAGCTCCTATAATTCACCCCTCCACTTT. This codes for CASSYGKASSYNSPLHF.

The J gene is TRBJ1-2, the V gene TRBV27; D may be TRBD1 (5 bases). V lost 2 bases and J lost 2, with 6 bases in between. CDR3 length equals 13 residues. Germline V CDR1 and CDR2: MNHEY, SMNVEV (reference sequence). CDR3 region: CASSLDRNYGYTF. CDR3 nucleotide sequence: TGTGCCAGCAGTTTAGACAGAAACTATGGCTACACCTTC.

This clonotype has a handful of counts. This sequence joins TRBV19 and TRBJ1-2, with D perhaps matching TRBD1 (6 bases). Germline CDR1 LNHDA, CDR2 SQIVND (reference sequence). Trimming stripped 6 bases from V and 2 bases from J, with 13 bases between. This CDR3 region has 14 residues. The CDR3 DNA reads TGTGCCAGTAGCTGGGGCCAGGGGAACTATGGCTACACCTTC. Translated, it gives CASSWGQGNYGYTF.

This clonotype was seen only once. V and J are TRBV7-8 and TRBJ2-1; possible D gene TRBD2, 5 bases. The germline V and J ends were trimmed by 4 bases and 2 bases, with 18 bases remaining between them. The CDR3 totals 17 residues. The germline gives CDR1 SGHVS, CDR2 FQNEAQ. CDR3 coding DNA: TGTGCCAGCAGCTCCTCGCGGCGGGTTGGACCCTACAATGAGCAGTTCTTC. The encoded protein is CASSSSRRVGPYNEQFF. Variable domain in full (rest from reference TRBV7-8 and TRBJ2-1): GAGVSQSPRYKVAKRGQDVALRCDPISGHVSLFWYQQALGQGPEFLTYFQNEAQLDKSGLPSDRFFAERPEGSVSTLKIQRTQQEDSAVYLCASSSSRRVGPYNEQFFGPGTRLTVL.